Sequencing of this TCR beta chain was carried out in a study of OX40 agonist ivuxolimab in advanced cancers. For the study at large: Patients were dosed with the agonistic anti-OX40 (CD134) antibody ivuxolimab. Every 2 weeks, patients got intravenous ivuxolimab at one of six dose levels (0.01-10 mg/kg).

Germline lookup yields CDR1 LNHNV and CDR2 YYDKDF (reference sequence). CDR3 length equals 12 residues. The V gene lost 3 bases and the J gene lost 3 bases, with 3 bases spanning the gap. Clones were read by immunoSEQ multiplex PCR, and TCRdb kept only the in-frame ones, dropping some. The table lists some 5,600 clones, about 81% of them singletons. This clonotype was obtained from an adult with an advanced solid tumor such as melanoma, head and neck, liver or kidney cancer. The gene calls are TRBV15 and TRBJ1-3; D gene uncertain. Source: CD4+ or CD8+ T cells sorted from blood, taken in a trial of the OX40 agonist ivuxolimab. The CDR3 loop is CATSSDGNTIYF. DNA of the CDR3: TGTGCCACCAGCAGTGATGGAAACACCATATATTTT.